The 9 T cell receptor beta chains below come from one sample, sequenced in a study of shared clonotypes between healthy human individuals. The method was immunoSEQ multiplex PCR; TCRdb's version includes in-frame clones alone and lacks a portion of them. The sample lists 2 million to 2.5 million clones; over 90% were seen once. Sample: naive CD4+ T cells from PBMCs. Specified subset: CD45RA+ positively selected. The receptors were sampled from a man younger than 35 in good health. Some clones in this sample may be carry-over from other donors' samples.

Turning to this clone: This same CDR3 is encoded by further DNA sequences in the sample. V gene TRBV9 combines with J gene TRBJ1-2, with 10 bases fitting TRBD1. Per germline, CDR1 SGDLS and CDR2 YYNGEE. The J segment lost 2 bases and the V segment lost 3 bases, leaving 1 base of the junction unmatched. This CDR3 region has 14 residues. The CDR3 reads CASSEGQGNYGYTF. In nucleotides, the CDR3 is TGTGCCAGCAGCGAGGGACAGGGGAACTATGGCTACACCTTC.

The CDR3, as DNA: TGTGCCAGCAGCGCCGGAGAGAACACTGAAGCTTTCTTT. This encodes CASSAGENTEAFF. This chain joins TRBV9 and TRBJ1-1; D uncertain. The CDR3 has 13 residues. V lost 3 bases to trimming and J lost 1 base, with 7 bases between them. Germline values: CDR1 SGDLS, CDR2 YYNGEE.

The V call is TRBV28, the J call TRBJ2-3; perhaps TRBD2 as D (5 bases). The CDR3 runs to 12 residues. Trimming shortened V by 8 bases and J by 7 bases, and 13 bases separated the two germline ends. Germline loops: CDR1 MDHEN, CDR2 SYDVKM. The CDR3 DNA reads TGTGCCAGCGTCGGGAAAGTCCATACGCAGTATTTT. Its translation: CASVGKVHTQYF.

The rearrangement uses TRBV7-8 and TRBJ1-2, with TRBD1 matching 8 bases. The CDR3 has 17 residues. The germline V gene encodes CDR1 SGHVS and CDR2 FQNEAQ. The ends lost 5 bases at V and 2 bases at J; junction bases unmatched: 13. The CDR3 nucleotides read TGTGCCAGCAGCCGCCAGGGGGCCCTCAACCCCAACTATGGCTACACCTTC. This codes for CASSRQGALNPNYGYTF.

The chain recombines TRBV7-2 with TRBJ2-7; D is unresolved. Germline V lookup: CDR1 SGHTA, CDR2 FQGNSA. Between the trimmed V and J ends, which lost 5 bases and 2 bases, there was a span of 10 bases. The CDR3 covers 13 residues. The CDR3 DNA follows: TGTGCCAGCAGCGAGCCGGTTACCTACGAGCAGTACTTC. Amino acid sequence: CASSEPVTYEQYF.

The rearrangement links TRBV25-1 to TRBJ2-3, with TRBD2 as a possible D gene (6 bases). V was cut by 6 bases and J by 5 bases, with 18 bases left in between. Germline V gene data show CDR1 as MGHDK and CDR2 as SYGVNS. This CDR3 has 15 residues. The CDR3 here is CASRRRAPGGDTQYF. DNA of the CDR3: TGTGCCAGCAGGCGAAGGGCCCCCGGGGGAGATACGCAGTATTTT.

This chain uses TRBV5-4 with TRBJ2-7; 13 positions agree with TRBD2. The CDR3 totals 17 residues. Germline lookup yields CDR1 SGHNT and CDR2 YYREEE (reference sequence). The V segment lost 0 bases and the J segment 5 bases; nucleotides outside the gene matches: 8. The CDR3 loop is CASSLALLAGGVHEQYF. In DNA, the CDR3 is TGTGCCAGCAGCTTGGCCCTACTAGCGGGAGGGGTCCACGAGCAGTACTTC. Together with reference TRBV5-4 and TRBJ2-7, the CDR3 gives the full variable domain: ETGVTQSPTHLIKTRGQQVTLRCSSQSGHNTVSWYQQALGQGPQFIFQYYREEENGRGNFPPRFSGLQFPNYSSELNVNALELDDSALYLCASSLALLAGGVHEQYFGPGTRLTVT.

The J gene is TRBJ2-7, the V gene TRBV7-9, with D perhaps TRBD1 (6 bases). V lost 4 bases and J 0 bases, leaving 22 bases between the germline ends. Looked up from germline, CDR1 is SEHNR and CDR2 is FQNEAQ (reference sequence). The CDR3 is 18 amino acids. CDR3 protein: CASSSPPNRAPSSYEQYF. The DNA for the CDR3 is TGTGCCAGCAGCTCCCCTCCGAACAGGGCCCCGAGCTCCTACGAGCAGTACTTC.

V usage is TRBV30 and J usage is TRBJ1-1; D is unresolved. Per the germline V gene, CDR1 is GTSNPN and CDR2 is SVGIG (reference sequence). Trimming took off 1 base at V and 5 bases at J, with 11 bases between the two ends. The CDR3 spans 13 residues. In nucleotides, the CDR3 is TGTGCCTGGAGTGAGACTATTGGGACTGAAGCTTTCTTT. Residues: CAWSETIGTEAFF.